Listed here are 13 T cell receptor beta chains from one sample, sequenced in a study of TIL therapy for anti-PD-1-resistant metastatic lung cancer. Time point noted: pre-treatment sample, taken before nivolumab and TIL therapy. Most excised metastases sampled were pleural nodules or supraclavicular lymph nodes. This was the immunoSEQ v3 assay. Measured with immunoSEQ multiplex PCR; TCRdb has only the in-frame clones, and not every one. The sample includes about 7,200 clones, less than 85% of them seen just once. The source material was tumor tissue, sampled at baseline. The receptors were sampled from a person aged 25-79 years with non-small cell lung cancer.

The gene calls are TRBV11-2 and TRBJ1-1, with D uncertain. The CDR3 is 13 amino acids. V dropped 0 bases and J dropped 6 bases, with 8 bases sitting between them. The V gene's germline CDR1 is SGHAT and CDR2 FQNNGV. The CDR3 here is CASSLDYQSEAFF. The CDR3, as DNA: TGTGCCAGCAGCTTAGATTACCAGTCTGAAGCTTTCTTT.

The V gene is TRBV6-1, the J gene TRBJ1-5, with a weak D call TRBD1 (5 bases). Germline V gives CDR1 MNHNS, CDR2 SASEGT. The CDR3 runs to 15 residues. Trimming left V 5 bases short and J 4 bases short, with 15 bases between. The CDR3 sequence is CASSLLTGGNQPQHF. The CDR3 DNA sequence: TGTGCCAGCAGTCTGCTTACAGGAGGGAATCAGCCCCAGCATTTT.

The chain has TRBV7-2 and TRBJ2-5; tentative D call: TRBD2 (5 bases). Germline V gene lookup returns CDR1 SGHTA and CDR2 FQGNSA. V was pared by 8 bases and J by 5 bases, with 12 bases between. The CDR3 has 12 residues. The CDR3 DNA is TGTGCCAGCGGCCCGGGGTCGGAGACCCAGTACTTC. Translating it yields CASGPGSETQYF.

J is TRBJ2-1 and V is TRBV9; TRBD2 aligns across 11 bases. CDR3 size: 14 residues. V trimming: 5 bases; J trimming: 10 bases; junction bases outside the gene matches: 8. Germline CDR1 reads SGDLS; CDR2 reads YYNGEE. CDR3 DNA: TGTGCCAGCAGTTCAACTAGCGGGGGCGGGGAGCAGTTCTTC. Amino acids: CASSSTSGGGEQFF.

This clone showed up just a few times. This chain connects TRBV14 to TRBJ2-2, with TRBD1 as a possible D gene (5 bases). The germline CDR1 and CDR2 sequences are SGHDN and FVKESK. The CDR3 extends over 15 amino acids. V lost 1 base and J lost 5, with 11 bases in between. CDR3 in amino acids: CASSQARARTGELFF. The CDR3 DNA reads as TGTGCCAGCAGCCAAGCCAGGGCGAGGACCGGGGAGCTGTTTTTT.

This rearrangement joins TRBV19 to TRBJ2-7, with 9 nucleotides matching TRBD1. The CDR3 is 13 amino acids. Germline CDR1 is LNHDA and CDR2 is SQIVND (reference sequence). The ends lost 4 bases at V and 7 bases at J; junction bases unmatched: 5. The CDR3 here is CASSKDRGREQYF. CDR3 DNA sequence: TGTGCCAGTAGTAAGGACAGGGGAAGGGAGCAGTACTTC.

The chain uses TRBV5-6 and TRBJ2-7; no definite D call. Trimming stripped 0 bases from V and 4 bases from J, with 5 bases between. This CDR3 is 12 amino acids long. Germline CDR1 reads SGHDT; CDR2 reads YYEEEE. The CDR3 coding sequence is TGTGCCAGCAGCTTGGGAAAATACGAGCAGTACTTC. Translated, it gives CASSLGKYEQYF.

The rearrangement joins TRBV7-2 to TRBJ2-1; 8 bases line up with TRBD2. Trimming at V came to 5 bases and at J to 9 bases, leaving 6 bases not matched to a gene. Germline V gene data show CDR1 as SGHTA and CDR2 as FQGNSA. The CDR3 has 13 amino acids. The CDR3 DNA is TGTGCCAGCAGCGTGGGACTAGTCGGTGAGCAGTTCTTC. Its protein product is CASSVGLVGEQFF.

This clone was detected a few times. The chain is built from TRBV27 and TRBJ2-1; D may correspond to TRBD1 or TRBD2 (5 bases each). In germline, CDR1 is MNHEY, CDR2 SMNVEV (reference sequence). The germline V and J ends were trimmed by 5 bases and 8 bases, with 19 bases remaining between them. The CDR3 has 15 amino acids. DNA of the CDR3: TGTGCCAGCAGTCGAGGGGCGGTGGTCAAGGATGAGCAGTTCTTC. This gives the protein CASSRGAVVKDEQFF.

In this sample, this clone turned up once. The chain carries TRBV6-6 and TRBJ2-6, with unresolved D. This CDR3 has 15 amino acids. CDR1 and CDR2 from the germline V gene are MNHNY and SVGAGI (reference sequence). Trimming removed 6 bases at V and 2 bases at J, with 11 bases between. The CDR3 bases are TGTGCCAGCAGAGAAGGGTCTGCTGGGGCCAACGTCCTGACTTTC. It encodes CASREGSAGANVLTF.

The chain couples TRBV5-1 to TRBJ2-2; maybe TRBD2 (6 bases). Trimming left V 0 bases short and J 5 bases short, with 11 bases between. The CDR3 is made up of 15 amino acids. CDR1 and CDR2 from the germline V gene are SGHRS and YFSETQ. CDR3 DNA sequence: TGCGCCAGCAGCTTGGCGGGGGAATTAACCGGGGAGCTGTTTTTT. This sequence encodes CASSLAGELTGELFF.

V and J are TRBV29-1 and TRBJ2-7, with TRBD2 matching 9 bases. Germline CDR1 SQVTM, CDR2 ANQGSEA. This CDR3 has 14 residues. Trimming removed 6 bases from V and 1 base from J; junction bases left unmatched: 7. CDR3 in amino acids: CSVATSGLSYEQYF. DNA for the CDR3: TGCAGCGTCGCTACTAGCGGGTTGTCCTACGAGCAGTACTTC.

V usage is TRBV9 and J usage is TRBJ2-7; D tentatively fits TRBD1 or TRBD2 (5 bases each). Germline V gene sequence: CDR1 SGDLS, CDR2 YYNGEE. V lost 3 bases, J lost 3 bases, and 16 bases lay in between. This CDR3 contains 15 residues. This CDR3 is CASSADSGTFYEQYF. The CDR3 DNA sequence: TGTGCCAGCAGCGCCGACTCCGGGACGTTCTACGAGCAGTACTTC. Supplemented by reference TRBV9 and TRBJ2-7, the full variable domain reads DSGVTQTPKHLITATGQRVTLRCSPRSGDLSVYWYQQSLDQGLQFLIQYYNGEERAKGNILERFSAQQFPDLHSELNLSSLELGDSALYFCASSADSGTFYEQYFGPGTRLTVT.